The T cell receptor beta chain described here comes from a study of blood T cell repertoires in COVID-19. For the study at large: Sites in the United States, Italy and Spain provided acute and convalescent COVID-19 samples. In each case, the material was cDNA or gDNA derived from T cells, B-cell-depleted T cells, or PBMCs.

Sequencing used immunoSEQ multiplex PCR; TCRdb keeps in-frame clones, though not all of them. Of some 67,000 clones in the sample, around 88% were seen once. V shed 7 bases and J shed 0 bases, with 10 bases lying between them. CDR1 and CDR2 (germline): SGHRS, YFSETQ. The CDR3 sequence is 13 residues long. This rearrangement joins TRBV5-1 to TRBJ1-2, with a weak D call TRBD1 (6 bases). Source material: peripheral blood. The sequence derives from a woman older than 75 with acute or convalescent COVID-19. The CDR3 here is CASRTDSNYGYTF. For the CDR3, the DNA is TGCGCCAGCCGGACAGATTCTAACTATGGCTACACCTTC.